This T cell receptor beta chain was identified in a study of shared clonotypes between healthy human individuals. General study results and limits: Relative to their counterparts shared across all four donors, non-shared clonotypes exhibited diminished generation probabilities. Estimated clonotype richness was generally higher in naive than memory subsets.

A remark on this clone: What it recognizes is unknown.

This CDR3 is 14 amino acids long. V lost 6 bases, J lost 1 base, and 2 bases stayed unmatched. Germline V CDR1 and CDR2: MNHEY, SVGAGI. About 30,000 T cell genomes (around 0.2 ug DNA) went into each sorted-subset replicate. Repertoires were generated with immunoSEQ multiplex PCR, while TCRdb's copy carries only in-frame clones and drops some. The top ten hold about 0.35% of the sample, which has 1,400,000 or so clones, approximately 98.5% seen once. Sequencing input: naive CD4+ T cells sorted from blood. As to subset: CD45RA+ positively selected. The TCR sequence derives from a man younger than 40 in good health. The V gene is TRBV6-5, the J gene TRBJ2-5; 10 nucleotides agree with TRBD2. The CDR3 sequence is CASRASGSQETQYF. As DNA, the CDR3 is TGTGCCAGCAGAGCTAGCGGGAGCCAAGAGACCCAGTACTTC.